These 9 T cell receptor beta chains share one sample of origin, sequenced in a study of T cells in Graves' hyperthyroidism and ophthalmopathy. The CDR3 regions of TCR beta were amplified from RNA transcripts. The TCR CDR3 first-round RT-PCR relied on the HTBI primer set. MiXCR, applied by TCRdb to the multiplex PCR reads, yields one record per CDR3 protein. The profile shows 340,000 or so distinct CDR3 sequences, roughly 20% of them singletons. Input material: blood. The receptors come from a woman aged 45-65 years with Graves' hyperthyroidism.

The J gene is TRBJ1-1, the V gene TRBV6-2 or TRBV6-3; no clear D gene. CDR1 MNHEY and CDR2 SVGEGT come from the germline V gene. Trimming removed 8 bases from V and 4 bases from J, with 14 bases in between. CDR3 length equals 13 residues. The CDR3 sequence: CASGSALGTEAFF. The CDR3, as DNA: TGTGCCAGCGGTTCGGCCCTGGGCACTGAAGCTTTCTTT.

The CDR3 DNA sequence: TGTGCCAGCAGCTTAGCCTACGGACTAGCGGGAGCGGGGAATACGCAGTATTTT. This codes for CASSLAYGLAGAGNTQYF. V and J are TRBV7-2 and TRBJ2-3, with 13 bases identical to TRBD2. Germline assignment: CDR1 SGHTA and CDR2 FQGNSA. J gave up 7 bases and V 0 bases, and 10 bases lay outside the gene matches. The CDR3 runs to 18 residues.

The chain recombines TRBV29-1 with TRBJ2-5, with 9 bases matching TRBD1. The V segment lost 2 bases and the J segment 4 bases; nucleotides outside the gene matches: 2. The germline V gene has CDR1 SQVTM and CDR2 ANQGSEA. The CDR3 runs to 13 residues. DNA of the CDR3: TGCAGCGTTGAAACAGGGGGCGCAGAGACCCAGTACTTC. This translates into CSVETGGAETQYF.

This clonotype was observed at least ten times. The chain employs TRBV12-3 or TRBV12-4 and TRBJ2-3; D assignment may be TRBD1 or TRBD2 (5 bases each). The V end was cut by 6 bases, the J end by 8 bases, with 24 bases between. This CDR3 comprises 16 residues. The CDR3 bases are TGTGCCAGCAGCGAGACCGGTCGGGGCAAATCGGGTACGCAGTATTTT. It translates to CASSETGRGKSGTQYF.

The rearrangement joins TRBV5-4 to TRBJ2-7; D may be TRBD2 (5 bases). The V end was cut by 2 bases, the J end by 0 bases, with 9 bases between. The CDR3 consists of 14 residues. Per the germline V gene, CDR1 is SGHNT and CDR2 is YYREEE (reference sequence). CDR3 residues: CASSLAGDSYEQYF. In nucleotides, the CDR3 is TGTGCCAGCAGCTTAGCCGGGGACTCCTACGAGCAGTACTTC.

As concerns this clonotype: With a much larger clone just one base away, this may be a read error. CDR3 sequence (DNA): TGTGCCAGCGGTACAGGGTTGAGGCCCTACGAGCAGTACTTC. It is translated as CASGTGLRPYEQYF. The V gene is TRBV27, the J gene TRBJ2-7; D perhaps matches TRBD1 (6 bases). CDR1 and CDR2 (germline): MNHEY, SMNVEV (reference sequence). Trimming took off 8 bases at V and 2 bases at J, with 16 bases between the two ends. This CDR3 is 14 amino acids long.

This clonotype was counted many times. The chain employs TRBV28 and TRBJ1-6; unclear D gene. Germline values: CDR1 MDHEN, CDR2 SYDVKM. Trimming removed 6 bases from V and 7 bases from J, with 10 bases in between. The CDR3 contains 13 residues. The CDR3 sequence: CASSTGLNSPLHF. The CDR3, as DNA: TGTGCCAGCAGCACCGGGCTCAATTCACCCCTCCACTTT.

In this sample, this clonotype turned up many times. The V and J genes are TRBV10-3 and TRBJ1-1; 8 bases are a match to TRBD1. The germline V gene encodes CDR1 ENHRY and CDR2 SYGVKD. The CDR3 contains 17 residues. V lost 6 bases to trimming and J lost 0 bases; unmatched junction nucleotides: 12. CDR3 amino acids: CAISLTQGAMVNTEAFF. The DNA for the CDR3 is TGTGCCATCAGCCTCACCCAGGGGGCTATGGTGAACACTGAAGCTTTCTTT.

This clonotype occurred a few times. The chain uses TRBV30 and TRBJ1-6; no clear D gene. V was shortened by 1 base and J by 0 bases, with 10 bases between the two germline ends. In germline, CDR1 is GTSNPN, CDR2 SVGIG (reference sequence). The CDR3 spans 16 residues. CDR3 sequence: CAWSGQMSSYNSPLHF. The CDR3 region has the DNA TGTGCCTGGAGTGGGCAGATGAGCTCCTATAATTCACCCCTCCACTTT.